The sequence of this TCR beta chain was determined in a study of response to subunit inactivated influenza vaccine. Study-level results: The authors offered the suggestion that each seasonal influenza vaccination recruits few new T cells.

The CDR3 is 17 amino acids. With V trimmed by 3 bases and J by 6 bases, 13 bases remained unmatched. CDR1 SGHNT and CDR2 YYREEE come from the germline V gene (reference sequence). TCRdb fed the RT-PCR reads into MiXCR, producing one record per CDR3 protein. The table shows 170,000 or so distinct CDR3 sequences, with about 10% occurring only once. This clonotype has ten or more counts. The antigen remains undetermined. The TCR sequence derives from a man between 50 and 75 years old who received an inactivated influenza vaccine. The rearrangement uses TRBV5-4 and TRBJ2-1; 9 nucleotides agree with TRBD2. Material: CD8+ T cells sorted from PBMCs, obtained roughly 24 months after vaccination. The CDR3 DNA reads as TGTGCCAGCAGCTCCACCTCGCTAGCGGGGCAACTCAATGAGCAGTTCTTC. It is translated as CASSSTSLAGQLNEQFF.